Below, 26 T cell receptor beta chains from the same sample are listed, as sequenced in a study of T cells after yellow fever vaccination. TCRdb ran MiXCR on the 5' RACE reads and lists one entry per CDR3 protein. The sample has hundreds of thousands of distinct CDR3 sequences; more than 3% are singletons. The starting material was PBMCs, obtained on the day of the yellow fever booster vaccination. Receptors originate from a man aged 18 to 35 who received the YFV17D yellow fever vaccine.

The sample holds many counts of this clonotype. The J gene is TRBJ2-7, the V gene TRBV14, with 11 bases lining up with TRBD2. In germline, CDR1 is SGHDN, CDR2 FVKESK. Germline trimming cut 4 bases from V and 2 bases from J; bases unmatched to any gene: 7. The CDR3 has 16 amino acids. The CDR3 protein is CASSRLTSGAAYEQYF. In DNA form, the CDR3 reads TGTGCCAGCAGCCGCCTGACTAGCGGGGCGGCCTACGAGCAGTACTTC.

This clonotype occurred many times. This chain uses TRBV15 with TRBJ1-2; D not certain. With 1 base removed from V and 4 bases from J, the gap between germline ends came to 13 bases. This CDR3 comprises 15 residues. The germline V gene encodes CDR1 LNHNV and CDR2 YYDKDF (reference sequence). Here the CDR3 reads CATSRARSTIYGYTF. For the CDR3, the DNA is TGTGCCACCAGCAGAGCTCGGTCAACCATCTATGGCTACACCTTC.

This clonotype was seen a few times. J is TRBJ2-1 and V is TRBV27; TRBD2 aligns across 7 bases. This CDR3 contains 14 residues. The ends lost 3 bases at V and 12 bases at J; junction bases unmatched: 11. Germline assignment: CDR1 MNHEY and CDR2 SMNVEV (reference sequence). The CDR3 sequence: CASSLGTITNGQFF. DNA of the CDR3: TGTGCCAGCAGTTTGGGGACTATTACTAACGGGCAGTTCTTC.

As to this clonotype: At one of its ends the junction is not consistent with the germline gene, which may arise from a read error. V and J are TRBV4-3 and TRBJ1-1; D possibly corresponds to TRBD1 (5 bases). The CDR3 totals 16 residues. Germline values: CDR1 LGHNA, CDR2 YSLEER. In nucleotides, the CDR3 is TGCGACAGCAGCCAAGATGGGGCGGGGATGAACACTGAAGCTTTCTTT. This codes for CDSSQDGAGMNTEAFF.

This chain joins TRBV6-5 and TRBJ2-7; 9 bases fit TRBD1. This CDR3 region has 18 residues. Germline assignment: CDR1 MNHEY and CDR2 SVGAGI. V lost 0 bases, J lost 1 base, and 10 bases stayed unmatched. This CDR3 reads CASSYSTSGTGISYEQYF. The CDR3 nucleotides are TGTGCCAGCAGTTACTCGACGTCCGGGACAGGGATTTCCTACGAGCAGTACTTC.

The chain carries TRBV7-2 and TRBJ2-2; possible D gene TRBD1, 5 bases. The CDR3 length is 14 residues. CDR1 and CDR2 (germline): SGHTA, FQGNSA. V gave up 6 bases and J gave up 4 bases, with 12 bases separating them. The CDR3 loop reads CASRSGPVTGELFF. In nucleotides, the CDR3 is TGTGCCAGCAGGTCAGGGCCCGTCACCGGGGAGCTGTTTTTT.

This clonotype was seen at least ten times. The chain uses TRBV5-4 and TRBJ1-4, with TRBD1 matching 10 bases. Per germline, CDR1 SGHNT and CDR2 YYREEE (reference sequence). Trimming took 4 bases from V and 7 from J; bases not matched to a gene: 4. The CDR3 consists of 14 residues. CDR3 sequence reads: CASSRQGATEKLFF. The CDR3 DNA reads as TGTGCCAGCAGCAGACAGGGGGCGACTGAAAAACTGTTTTTT.

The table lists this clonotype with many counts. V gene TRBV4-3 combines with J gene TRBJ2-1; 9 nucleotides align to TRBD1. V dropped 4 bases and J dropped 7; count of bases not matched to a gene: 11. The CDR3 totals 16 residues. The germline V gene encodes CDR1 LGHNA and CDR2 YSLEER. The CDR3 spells CASSRYLTGGKNEQFF. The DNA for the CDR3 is TGCGCCAGCAGCCGCTACCTGACAGGGGGAAAAAATGAGCAGTTCTTC.

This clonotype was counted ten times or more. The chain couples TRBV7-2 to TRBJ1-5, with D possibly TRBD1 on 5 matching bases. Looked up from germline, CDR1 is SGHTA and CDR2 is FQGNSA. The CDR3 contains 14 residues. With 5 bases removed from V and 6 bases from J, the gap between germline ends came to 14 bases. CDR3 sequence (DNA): TGTGCCAGCAGCCACGGGGGGGAAAGTCAGCCCCAGCATTTT. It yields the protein CASSHGGESQPQHF.

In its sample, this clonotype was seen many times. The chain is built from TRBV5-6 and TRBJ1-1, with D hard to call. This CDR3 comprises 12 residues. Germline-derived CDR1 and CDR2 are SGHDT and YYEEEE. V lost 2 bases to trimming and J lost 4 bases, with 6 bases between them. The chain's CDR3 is CASSFVGTEAFF. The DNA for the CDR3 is TGTGCCAGCAGCTTCGTGGGCACTGAAGCTTTCTTT.

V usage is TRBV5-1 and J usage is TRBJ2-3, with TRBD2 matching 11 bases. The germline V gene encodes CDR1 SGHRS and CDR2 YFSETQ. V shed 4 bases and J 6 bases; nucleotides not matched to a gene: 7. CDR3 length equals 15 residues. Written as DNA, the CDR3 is TGCGCCAGCAGCCGGGCTAGCGGGGGGACGGATACGCAGTATTTT. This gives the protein CASSRASGGTDTQYF.

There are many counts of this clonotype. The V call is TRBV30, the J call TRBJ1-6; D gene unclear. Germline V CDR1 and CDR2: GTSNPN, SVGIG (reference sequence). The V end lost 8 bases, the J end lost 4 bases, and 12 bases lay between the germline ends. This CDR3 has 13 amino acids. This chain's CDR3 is CARTADYNSPLHF. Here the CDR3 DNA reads TGTGCCCGCACGGCGGATTATAATTCACCCCTCCACTTT.

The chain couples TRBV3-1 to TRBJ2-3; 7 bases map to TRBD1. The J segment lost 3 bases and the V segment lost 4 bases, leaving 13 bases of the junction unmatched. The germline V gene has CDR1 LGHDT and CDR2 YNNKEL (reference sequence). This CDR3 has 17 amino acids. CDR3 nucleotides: TGTGCCAGCAGCCGCCGACAGGGTGGTTTAGTGACAGATACGCAGTATTTT. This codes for CASSRRQGGLVTDTQYF.

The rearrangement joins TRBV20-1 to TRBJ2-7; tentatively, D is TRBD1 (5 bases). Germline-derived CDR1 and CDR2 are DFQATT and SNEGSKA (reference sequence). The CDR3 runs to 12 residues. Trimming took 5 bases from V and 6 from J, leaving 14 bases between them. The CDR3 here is CSAERQYGEQYF. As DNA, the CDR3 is TGCAGTGCTGAACGACAGTACGGCGAGCAGTACTTC.

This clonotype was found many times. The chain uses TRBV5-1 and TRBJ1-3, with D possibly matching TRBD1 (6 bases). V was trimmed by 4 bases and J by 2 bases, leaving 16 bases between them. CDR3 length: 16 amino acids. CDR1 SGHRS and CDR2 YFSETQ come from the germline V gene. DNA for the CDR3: TGCGCCAGCAGCAGCCGGGACATCTCCCCTGGAAACACCATATATTTT. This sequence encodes CASSSRDISPGNTIYF.

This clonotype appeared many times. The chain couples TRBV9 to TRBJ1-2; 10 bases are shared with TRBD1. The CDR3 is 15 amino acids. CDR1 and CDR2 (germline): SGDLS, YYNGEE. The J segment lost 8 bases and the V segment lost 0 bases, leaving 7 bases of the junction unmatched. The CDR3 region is CASSVEGQGFEGYTF. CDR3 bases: TGTGCCAGCAGCGTAGAGGGACAGGGGTTTGAGGGCTACACCTTC.

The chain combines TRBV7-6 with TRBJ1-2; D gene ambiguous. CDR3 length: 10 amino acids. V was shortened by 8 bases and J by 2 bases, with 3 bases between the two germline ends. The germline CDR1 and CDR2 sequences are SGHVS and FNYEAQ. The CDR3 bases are TGTGCCAGCGGGAACTATGGCTACACCTTC. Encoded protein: CASGNYGYTF.

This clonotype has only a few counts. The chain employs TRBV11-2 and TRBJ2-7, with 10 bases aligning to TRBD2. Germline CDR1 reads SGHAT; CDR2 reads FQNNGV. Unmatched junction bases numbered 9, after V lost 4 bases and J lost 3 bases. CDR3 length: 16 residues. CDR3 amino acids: CASSSLLAGLFYEQYV. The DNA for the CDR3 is TGTGCCAGCAGCTCCTTACTAGCGGGGCTTTTCTACGAGCAGTACGTC.

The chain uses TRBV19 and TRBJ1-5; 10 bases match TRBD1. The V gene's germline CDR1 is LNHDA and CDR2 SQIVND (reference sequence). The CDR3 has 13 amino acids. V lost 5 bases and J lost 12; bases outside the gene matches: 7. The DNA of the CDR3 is TGTGCCAGTAGTCCCGCGACAGGGGGCGGCCAGCATTTT. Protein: CASSPATGGGQHF.

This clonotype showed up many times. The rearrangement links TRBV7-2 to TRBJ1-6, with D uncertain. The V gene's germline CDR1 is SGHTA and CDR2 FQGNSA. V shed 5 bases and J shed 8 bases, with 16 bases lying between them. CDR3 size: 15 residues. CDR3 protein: CASSLSASVDSPLHF. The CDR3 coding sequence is TGTGCCAGCAGCCTCTCCGCGTCGGTGGATTCACCCCTCCACTTT.

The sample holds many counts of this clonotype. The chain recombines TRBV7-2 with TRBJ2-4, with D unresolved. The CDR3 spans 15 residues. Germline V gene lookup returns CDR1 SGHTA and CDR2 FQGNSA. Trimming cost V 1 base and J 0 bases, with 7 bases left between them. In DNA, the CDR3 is TGTGCCAGCAGCTTAGGGGCTTTAGCCAAAAACATTCAGTACTTC. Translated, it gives CASSLGALAKNIQYF.

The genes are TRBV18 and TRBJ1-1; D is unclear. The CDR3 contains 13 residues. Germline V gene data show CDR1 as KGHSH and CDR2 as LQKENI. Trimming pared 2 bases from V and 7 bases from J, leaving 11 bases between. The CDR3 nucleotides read TGTGCCAGCTCACCATCTGCCGGTCATGAAGCTTTCTTT. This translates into CASSPSAGHEAFF. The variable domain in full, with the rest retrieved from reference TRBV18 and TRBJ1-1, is NAGVMQNPRHLVRRRGQEARLRCSPMKGHSHVYWYRQLPEEGLKFMVYLQKENIIDESGMPKERFSAEFPKEGPSILRIQQVVRGDSAAYFCASSPSAGHEAFFGQGTRLTVV.

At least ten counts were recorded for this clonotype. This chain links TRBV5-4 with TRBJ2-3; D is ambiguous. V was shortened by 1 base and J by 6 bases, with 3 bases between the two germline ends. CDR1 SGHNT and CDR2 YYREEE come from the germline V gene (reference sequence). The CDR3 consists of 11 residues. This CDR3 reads CASSLRDTQYF. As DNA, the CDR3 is TGTGCCAGCAGCTTGCGTGATACGCAGTATTTT.

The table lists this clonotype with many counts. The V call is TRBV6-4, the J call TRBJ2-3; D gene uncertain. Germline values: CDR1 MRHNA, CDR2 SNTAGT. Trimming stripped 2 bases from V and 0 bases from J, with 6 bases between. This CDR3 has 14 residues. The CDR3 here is CASSDSSSTDTQYF. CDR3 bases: TGTGCCAGCAGTGACAGCTCTAGCACAGATACGCAGTATTTT.

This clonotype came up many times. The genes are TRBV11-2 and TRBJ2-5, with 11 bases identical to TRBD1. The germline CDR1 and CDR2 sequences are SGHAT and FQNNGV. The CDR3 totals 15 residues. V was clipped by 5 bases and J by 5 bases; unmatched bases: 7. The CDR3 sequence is CASSRDRGTGETQYF. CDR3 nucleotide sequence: TGTGCCAGCAGCCGGGACAGGGGGACGGGGGAGACCCAGTACTTC.

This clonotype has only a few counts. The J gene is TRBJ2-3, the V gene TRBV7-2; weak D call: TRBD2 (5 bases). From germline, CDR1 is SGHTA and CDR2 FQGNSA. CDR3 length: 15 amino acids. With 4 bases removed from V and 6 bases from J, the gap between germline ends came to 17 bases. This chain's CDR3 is CASSYSAAQRDTQYF. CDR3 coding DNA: TGTGCCAGCAGCTATAGCGCGGCTCAAAGGGATACGCAGTATTTT.